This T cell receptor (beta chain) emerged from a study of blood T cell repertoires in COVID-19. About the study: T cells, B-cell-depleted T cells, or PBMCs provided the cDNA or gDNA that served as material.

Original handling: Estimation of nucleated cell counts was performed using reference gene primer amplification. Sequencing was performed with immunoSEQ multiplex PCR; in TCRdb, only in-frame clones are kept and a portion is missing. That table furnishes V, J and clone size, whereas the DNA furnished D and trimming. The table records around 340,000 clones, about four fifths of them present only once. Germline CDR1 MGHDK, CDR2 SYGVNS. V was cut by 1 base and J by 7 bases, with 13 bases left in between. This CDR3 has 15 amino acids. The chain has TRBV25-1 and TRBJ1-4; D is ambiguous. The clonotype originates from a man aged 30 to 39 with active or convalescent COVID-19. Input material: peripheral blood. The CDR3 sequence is CASSEWSTWAEKLFF. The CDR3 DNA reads TGTGCCAGCAGTGAATGGTCCACATGGGCTGAAAAACTGTTTTTT.